Listed below are T cell receptor beta chains from one sample, sequenced in a study of cytomegalovirus exposure and HLA in healthy donors. Some clones are missing from TCRdb's copy, which holds only in-frame ones; the method was immunoSEQ multiplex PCR. Of roughly 110,000 clones listed, more than 75% are singletons. The sequenced sample was PBMCs. The receptors derive from a young man in good health and CMV-seropositive. CDR3s include the opening cysteine and the closing phenylalanine or tryptophan. A D gene is named only where the DNA matches it firmly. Only some rows state a clone size, as once, few, many or a class for expanded clones.

TRBV2,TRBJ1-2,-,once,CASSAGSVWGYTF,TGTGCCAGCAGTGCCGGGAGTGTATGGGGCTACACCTTC
TRBV7-9,TRBJ2-3,TRBD2,-,CASSLLAGPSTDTQYF,TGTGCCAGCAGCTTACTAGCGGGGCCCAGCACAGATACGCAGTATTTT
TRBV6-1,TRBJ2-7,-,-,CASSGEGVEQYF,TGTGCCAGCAGTGGCGAGGGAGTGGAGCAGTACTTC
TRBV6-1,TRBJ2-1,TRBD1,-,CASIEGTGGANEQFF,TGTGCCAGCATAGAAGGGACAGGGGGCGCCAATGAGCAGTTCTTC
TRBV5-1,TRBJ2-7,-,-,CASSTVPYEQYF,TGCGCCAGCAGCACAGTTCCCTACGAGCAGTACTTC
TRBV19,TRBJ2-2,-,-,CASSSPGDTGELFF,TGTGCCAGTAGTTCTCCCGGGGACACCGGGGAGCTGTTTTTT
TRBV5-1,TRBJ2-6,-,-,CASSLRSLNSGANVLTF,TGCGCCAGCAGCTTGCGGTCACTAAACTCTGGGGCCAACGTCCTGACTTTC
TRBV19,TRBJ1-2,-,-,CASSMNRVGYTF,TGTGCCAGTAGTATGAACAGGGTTGGCTACACCTTC
TRBV18,TRBJ2-2,-,-,CASSPRTGELFF,TGTGCCAGCTCACCACGGACAGGGGAGCTGTTTTTT
TRBV7-8,TRBJ2-2,TRBD1,-,CASRRGQGATGELFF,TGTGCCAGCAGACGGGGACAGGGGGCAACCGGGGAGCTGTTTTTT
TRBV5-1,TRBJ2-3,TRBD1,-,CASSWTPDRGPTDTQYF,TGCGCCAGCAGCTGGACGCCCGACAGGGGCCCCACAGATACGCAGTATTTT
TRBV2,TRBJ1-1,-,-,CASSVGTEAFF,TGTGCCAGCAGTGTCGGGACTGAAGCTTTCTTT
TRBV5-6,TRBJ1-2,TRBD1,-,CASSSRDRENYGYTF,TGTGCCAGCAGCTCGAGGGACAGGGAAAACTATGGCTACACCTTC
TRBV4-1,TRBJ1-2,-,-,CASSQDVQINNYGYTF,TGCGCCAGCAGCCAAGATGTGCAGATTAATAACTATGGCTACACCTTC
TRBV19,TRBJ2-7,TRBD1,few,CASSIEQGPSDEQYF,TGTGCCAGTAGTATAGAACAGGGGCCTTCCGACGAGCAGTACTTC
TRBV18,TRBJ2-1,-,once,CASSFGTYNEQFF,TGTGCCAGCTCATTCGGGACTTACAATGAGCAGTTCTTC
TRBV4-2,TRBJ1-1,-,-,CASSQVQETEAFF,TGTGCCAGCAGCCAAGTCCAGGAAACCGAAGCTTTCTTT
TRBV19,TRBJ2-3,TRBD1,-,CASSPGQSLTDTQYF,TGTGCCAGTAGCCCGGGACAGAGTCTCACAGATACGCAGTATTTT
TRBV6-6,TRBJ1-4,-,-,CASSTPGFNEKLFF,TGTGCCAGCAGTACTCCAGGGTTTAATGAAAAACTGTTTTTT
TRBV29-1,TRBJ2-5,-,-,CSVSRQGGRETQYF,TGCAGCGTCTCTCGACAGGGAGGTCGCGAGACCCAGTACTTC
TRBV6-5,TRBJ2-2,-,-,CASNQRNRNTGELFF,TGTGCCAGCAATCAAAGGAACAGGAACACCGGGGAGCTGTTTTTT
TRBV7-9,TRBJ1-1,TRBD1,-,CASSSNRGLNTEAFF,TGTGCCAGCAGCTCCAACAGGGGGTTGAACACTGAAGCTTTCTTT
TRBV6-5,TRBJ1-2,-,once,CASSYEVAGGYTF,TGTGCCAGCAGTTACGAGGTTGCAGGGGGCTACACCTTC
TRBV11-3,TRBJ2-7,-,-,CASSRKSEQYF,TGTGCCAGCAGCCGTAAGAGCGAGCAGTACTTC
TRBV9,TRBJ1-3,TRBD1,-,CASSTDRGAGNTIYF,TGTGCCAGCAGTACGGACAGGGGTGCTGGAAACACCATATATTTT
TRBV6-6,TRBJ1-1,TRBD1,-,CASSRDRGNTEAFF,TGTGCCAGCAGCCGGGACAGGGGTAACACTGAAGCTTTCTTT
TRBV29-1,TRBJ1-5,-,-,CSVDTQGLGQHF,TGCAGCGTTGATACACAGGGTTTAGGCCAGCATTTT
TRBV19,TRBJ1-5,-,-,CASTASGGQPQHF,TGTGCCAGTACCGCATCGGGAGGTCAGCCCCAGCATTTT
TRBV19,TRBJ2-1,TRBD2,-,CASSRLAGPSYNEQFF,TGTGCCAGTAGCAGGCTAGCGGGGCCTTCCTACAATGAGCAGTTCTTC
TRBV5-1,TRBJ2-2,TRBD1,few,CASGGTGGTGELFF,TGCGCCAGCGGAGGGACAGGCGGCACCGGGGAGCTGTTTTTT
TRBV6-5,TRBJ1-2,-,-,CASSYSQGLRYGYTF,TGTGCCAGCAGTTACTCCCAGGGGCTCCGATATGGCTACACCTTC
TRBV9,TRBJ2-5,-,-,CASSQGETQYF,TGTGCCAGCAGCCAGGGGGAGACCCAGTACTTC
TRBV7-2,TRBJ1-5,TRBD1,-,CASSLWGQIYQPQHF,TGTGCCAGCAGCTTATGGGGACAGATCTATCAGCCCCAGCATTTT
TRBV10-3,TRBJ1-2,-,-,CAISESRDGGGYTF,TGTGCCATCAGTGAGTCGCGGGATGGCGGTGGCTACACCTTC
TRBV7-9,TRBJ2-7,-,-,CASTSGGYEQYF,TGTGCCAGCACCTCAGGAGGCTACGAGCAGTACTTC
TRBV5-1,TRBJ2-7,-,few,CASRTQATVTYEQYF,TGCGCCAGCAGAACACAGGCCACGGTGACCTACGAGCAGTACTTC
TRBV5-1,TRBJ2-3,TRBD2,once,CASSLLAGGNTDTQYF,TGCGCCAGCAGCCTGTTAGCGGGGGGAAACACAGATACGCAGTATTTT
TRBV11-2,TRBJ1-3,-,once,CASSLDAAGNTIYF,TGTGCCAGCAGCTTAGATGCAGCTGGAAACACCATATATTTT
TRBV11-3,TRBJ1-2,TRBD1,-,CASSPNRDRGHGYTF,TGTGCCAGCAGCCCTAACCGGGACAGGGGACATGGCTACACCTTC
TRBV7-9,TRBJ1-3,-,few,CASSLGGDTIYF,TGTGCCAGCAGCTTGGGGGGGGACACCATATATTTT
TRBV5-1,TRBJ1-4,-,-,CASTIDSGFAGRKLFF,TGCGCCAGCACTATCGATTCGGGATTTGCGGGTCGAAAACTGTTTTTT
TRBV27,TRBJ1-4,-,-,CASSLDSGIRKLFF,TGTGCCAGCAGTTTAGACTCGGGAATCCGGAAACTGTTTTTT
TRBV6-4,TRBJ2-1,TRBD2,-,CASSPASGGAHEQFF,TGTGCCAGCAGCCCCGCGAGCGGGGGGGCCCATGAGCAGTTCTTC
TRBV11-3,TRBJ2-7,-,-,CASSLGGPTGEQYF,TGTGCCAGCAGCTTAGGCGGGCCGACAGGCGAGCAGTACTTC
TRBV19,TRBJ2-3,TRBD2,-,CASSIVGLAETTDTQYF,TGTGCCAGTAGTATAGTAGGACTAGCGGAGACCACAGATACGCAGTATTTT
TRBV6-5,TRBJ1-2,-,few,CATLPDRFDYGYTF,TGTGCCACCCTCCCCGACAGGTTCGACTATGGCTACACCTTC
TRBV5-8,TRBJ2-7,TRBD1,-,CASSRFDRVYEQYF,TGTGCCAGCAGCCGCTTCGACAGGGTTTACGAGCAGTACTTC
TRBV19,TRBJ1-5,TRBD1,-,CASSTDRALNQPQHF,TGTGCCAGTAGTACGGACAGGGCCCTCAATCAGCCCCAGCATTTT
TRBV7-9,TRBJ1-2,-,-,CASSSFKATEGYTF,TGTGCCAGCAGCTCCTTCAAAGCCACCGAGGGCTACACCTTC